The 16 T cell receptor beta chains given below trace back to one sample, sequenced in a study of cytomegalovirus exposure and HLA in healthy donors (dated by TCRdb to between 2016 and 2019). The method was the immunoSEQ multiplex PCR assay. A mixture of 60 forward primers for TCR Vbeta segments and 13 reverse primers for TCR Jbeta segments was used in the multiplex PCR. This immuneACCESS table, as held by TCRdb, lists in-frame sequences with V and J called but not all clones. Of the missing ones, under half trace to an unresolved V gene in checked studies; the others have no known cause. The sample profile shows roughly 130,000 clones; over 60% of them were found once. The ten largest clones represent approximately 1% of the sample. Sequencing was done on a sample of PBMCs. Receptor source: a human donor in good health.

The gene calls are TRBV5-1 and TRBJ2-7, with D maybe TRBD2 (6 bases). Per the germline V gene, CDR1 is SGHRS and CDR2 is YFSETQ. V lost 0 bases and J lost 5, with 18 bases in between. The CDR3 loop spans 16 amino acids. The CDR3 is CASSLVLAGRVDEQYF. CDR3 nucleotides: TGCGCCAGCAGCTTGGTCTTGGCGGGACGTGTCGACGAGCAGTACTTC.

The chain has TRBV5-1 and TRBJ1-5; perhaps TRBD1 as D (5 bases). CDR3 length: 15 residues. CDR1 is SGHRS, CDR2 YFSETQ, per germline. Trimming left V 4 bases short and J 2 bases short, with 13 bases between. The CDR3: CASSKAGGGNQPQHF. The CDR3 coding sequence is TGCGCCAGCAGCAAGGCCGGGGGGGGCAATCAGCCCCAGCATTTT.

The V and J genes are TRBV19 and TRBJ2-2; D unclear. V dropped 7 bases and J dropped 5 bases, with 20 bases sitting between them. The CDR3 loop spans 16 amino acids. Germline CDR1 LNHDA, CDR2 SQIVND (reference sequence). DNA of the CDR3: TGTGCCAGTATAGGTTTGGAGAGAAAACTGACCGGGGAGCTGTTTTTT. Its protein product is CASIGLERKLTGELFF.

This clone was counted only a few times. J is TRBJ1-1 and V is TRBV14, with D possibly TRBD1 on 5 matching bases. Between the trimmed V and J ends, which lost 1 base and 4 bases, there was a span of 7 bases. The CDR3 covers 13 residues. The germline CDR1 and CDR2 sequences are SGHDN and FVKESK. The CDR3 DNA reads as TGTGCCAGCAGCCAAGTGGGGGGCACTGAAGCTTTCTTT. Encoded protein: CASSQVGGTEAFF.

There are a few counts of this clone. The J gene is TRBJ1-4, the V gene TRBV6-4, with a weak D call TRBD1 (6 bases). V lost 1 base and J lost 0, with 6 bases in between. Germline V CDR1 and CDR2: MRHNA, SNTAGT. The CDR3 extends over 15 amino acids. The CDR3 spells CASSDYRATNEKLFF. CDR3 in DNA: TGTGCCAGCAGTGACTACAGGGCAACTAATGAAAAACTGTTTTTT.

The rearrangement joins TRBV6-1 to TRBJ2-7; TRBD2 aligns across 7 bases. Losses at the gene ends were 2 bases for V and 4 bases for J; bases not matched to a gene: 5. The germline V gene encodes CDR1 MNHNS and CDR2 SASEGT. CDR3 length: 14 residues. The CDR3 spells CASSESAGVYEQYF. CDR3 DNA sequence: TGTGCCAGCAGTGAATCCGCGGGGGTTTACGAGCAGTACTTC.

This clone has just a few counts. The chain couples TRBV7-9 to TRBJ1-5, with D perhaps matching TRBD1 (6 bases). Per the germline V gene, CDR1 is SEHNR and CDR2 is FQNEAQ (reference sequence). The CDR3 is made up of 15 amino acids. V gave up 4 bases and J gave up 0 bases, with 10 bases separating them. CDR3 protein: CASSSNRVSNQPQHF. CDR3 nucleotide sequence: TGTGCCAGCAGCTCAAACAGGGTTAGCAATCAGCCCCAGCATTTT.

In regard to this clone: The junction differs from germline at one of its ends, possibly a read error. This rearrangement joins TRBV5-1 to TRBJ1-5, with TRBD1 as a possible D gene (5 bases). The germline gives CDR1 SGHRS, CDR2 YFSETQ. The CDR3 spans 15 residues. DNA for the CDR3: TGTGCCAGCAGCTTGGCTGTTTCAGGGCGCCAGCCCCAGCATTTT. This gives the protein CASSLAVSGRQPQHF.

The V gene is TRBV6-5, the J gene TRBJ1-2, with 7 bases aligning to TRBD1. CDR1 is MNHEY and CDR2 is SVGAGI in the germline V gene. The trim removed 5 bases at V and 6 bases at J, leaving 9 bases unmatched. This CDR3 is 14 amino acids long. CDR3 nucleotide sequence: TGTGCCAGCAGTGTCGACAGGGTCGCTGATGGCTACACCTTC. It is translated as CASSVDRVADGYTF.

V is TRBV5-6 and J is TRBJ2-5; D perhaps matches TRBD1 (6 bases). TRBJ2-7 matches the DNA end more closely, so the J call is doubtful. The CDR3 has 15 residues. Germline lookup yields CDR1 SGHDT and CDR2 YYEEEE. This CDR3 is CASSILDRSSYEQYF. For the CDR3, the DNA is TGTGCCAGCAGCATTCTGGACAGAAGCTCCTACGAGCAGTACTTC.

This chain links TRBV13 with TRBJ2-1, with 8 nucleotides matching TRBD1. Germline CDR1 reads PRHDT; CDR2 reads FYEKMQ (reference sequence). J gave up 4 bases and V 5 bases, and 10 bases lay outside the gene matches. CDR3 length: 16 residues. In DNA form, the CDR3 reads TGTGCCAGCAGCGCAAAGGACAGGGTGAGGTACAATGAGCAGTTCTTC. As protein: CASSAKDRVRYNEQFF.

This sequence joins TRBV9 and TRBJ2-3; TRBD2 matches at 9 bases. Germline V lookup: CDR1 SGDLS, CDR2 YYNGEE. With V trimmed by 4 bases and J by 5 bases, 14 bases remained unmatched. The CDR3 has 17 amino acids. In DNA form, the CDR3 reads TGTGCCAGCAGCCAAACCAGTGGGGCGGGGGGGCAAGATACGCAGTATTTT. The encoded protein is CASSQTSGAGGQDTQYF.

The chain combines TRBV29-1 with TRBJ1-5; the D gene is possibly TRBD1 (5 bases). V dropped 6 bases and J dropped 3 bases, with 9 bases sitting between them. The CDR3 has 12 residues. The germline CDR1 and CDR2 sequences are SQVTM and ANQGSEA. The CDR3 protein is CSVGTPNQPQHF. The CDR3, as DNA: TGCAGCGTAGGGACTCCCAATCAGCCCCAGCATTTT.

This chain uses TRBV10-3 with TRBJ1-2; maybe TRBD1 (6 bases). Germline CDR1 reads ENHRY; CDR2 reads SYGVKD. This CDR3 comprises 14 residues. The germline V and J ends were trimmed by 4 bases and 2 bases, with 11 bases remaining between them. The CDR3 protein is CAISAPRGNYGYTF. DNA of the CDR3: TGTGCCATCAGTGCCCCCAGGGGCAACTATGGCTACACCTTC.

The chain carries TRBV2 and TRBJ2-4; the match to TRBD1 covers 9 bases. Trimming at V came to 5 bases and at J to 0 bases, leaving 8 bases not matched to a gene. This CDR3 region has 17 residues. Germline values: CDR1 SNHLY, CDR2 FYNNEI. The CDR3 DNA reads TGTGCCAGCAGTTCAGGACAGGGGACCCTAGCCAAAAACATTCAGTACTTC. Translating gives CASSSGQGTLAKNIQYF.

CDR3 region: CASSSSGGGTDTQYF. DNA of the CDR3: TGTGCCAGCAGCTCTAGCGGGGGGGGCACAGATACGCAGTATTTT. J is TRBJ2-3 and V is TRBV11-2, with 12 nucleotides matching TRBD2. The junction had 0 bases not matched to a gene; V was cut back by 4 bases and J by 1 base. The germline V gene encodes CDR1 SGHAT and CDR2 FQNNGV. This CDR3 comprises 15 residues. Based on the CDR3 plus reference TRBV11-2 and TRBJ2-3, the full variable domain is EAGVAQSPRYKIIEKRQSVAFWCNPISGHATLYWYQQILGQGPKLLIQFQNNGVVDDSQLPKDRFSAERLKGVDSTLKIQPAKLEDSAVYLCASSSSGGGTDTQYFGPGTRLTVL.